Listed below are T cell receptor beta chains from one sample, sequenced in a study of cytomegalovirus exposure and HLA in healthy donors. Generated by immunoSEQ multiplex PCR, the TCRdb table keeps only in-frame clones and is missing some. The table records 250,000 to 300,000 clones, approximately 91% of them present only once. Source material: PBMCs. All receptors derive from a girl aged 2 to 10 in good health and CMV-seronegative. CDR3s include the opening cysteine and the closing phenylalanine or tryptophan. The D gene is left open where the match is weak. Not all rows give a size; the values are once, few, many and, for expanded clones, a class.

.	TRBV9	TRBJ2-2	.	CASSVSGLDTGELFF	TGTGCCAGCAGCGTATCAGGGCTGGACACCGGGGAGCTGTTTTTT
TRBD1	TRBV7-2	TRBJ1-2	.	CASSEQGFGYGYTF	TGTGCCAGCAGCGAACAGGGGTTTGGCTATGGCTACACCTTC
TRBD1	TRBV7-9	TRBJ1-2	.	CASSSRDSPNYGYTF	TGTGCCAGCAGCTCCCGGGACAGCCCTAACTATGGCTACACCTTC
.	TRBV20-1	TRBJ1-1	.	CSGPDTKEAFF	TGCAGTGGGCCGGACACTAAAGAAGCTTTCTTT
.	TRBV5-4	TRBJ2-4	.	CASSLGGGAGDKNIQYF	TGTGCCAGCAGCTTGGGGGGCGGGGCGGGTGACAAAAACATTCAGTACTTC
.	TRBV5-1	TRBJ1-1	.	CASSLEGQNTEAFF	TGCGCCAGCAGCTTGGAAGGACAGAACACTGAAGCTTTCTTT
TRBD2	TRBV5-5	TRBJ2-3	.	CASTPRWEGRSTDTQYF	TGTGCCAGCACCCCCCGGTGGGAGGGCCGTAGCACAGATACGCAGTATTTT
TRBD1	TRBV27	TRBJ1-5	once	CASSLAGGNNQPQHF	TGTGCCAGCAGTTTGGCAGGGGGTAACAATCAGCCCCAGCATTTT
.	TRBV7-9	TRBJ2-7	.	CASSLALGGGDEQYF	TGTGCCAGCAGCTTAGCTTTAGGGGGGGGCGACGAGCAGTACTTC
TRBD1	TRBV6-5	TRBJ1-1	.	CASNVRGDTEAFF	TGTGCCAGCAACGTCAGGGGGGACACTGAAGCTTTCTTT
TRBD2	TRBV9	TRBJ2-3	once	CASTNGRGGWDTQYF	TGTGCCAGCACCAACGGTCGGGGGGGCTGGGATACGCAGTATTTT
TRBD1	TRBV2	TRBJ2-6	.	CASSEVGTGGGGANVLTF	TGTGCCAGCAGTGAAGTTGGGACAGGGGGCGGGGGGGCCAACGTCCTGACTTTC
TRBD2	TRBV27	TRBJ2-1	.	CASRLSAAGRENEQFF	TGTGCCAGCAGATTATCCGCGGCGGGGCGGGAGAATGAGCAGTTCTTC
TRBD2	TRBV6-4	TRBJ2-2	.	CASSEGREGDTGELFF	TGTGCCAGCAGTGAGGGGCGGGAGGGAGACACCGGGGAGCTGTTTTTT
.	TRBV7-2	TRBJ2-1	.	CASSTTASSYNEQFF	TGTGCCAGCAGCACGACTGCCAGCTCCTACAATGAGCAGTTCTTC
TRBD1	TRBV2	TRBJ1-1	.	CASSYDRGGAEAFF	TGTGCCAGCAGTTACGACAGGGGTGGTGCTGAAGCTTTCTTT
TRBD1	TRBV29-1	TRBJ2-1	.	CSVEFITGALNEQFF	TGCAGCGTTGAATTTATAACAGGGGCCCTCAATGAGCAGTTCTTC
TRBD2	TRBV7-9	TRBJ2-4	.	CASSLELAGGLAKNIQYF	TGTGCCAGCAGCTTAGAACTAGCGGGAGGCCTAGCCAAAAACATTCAGTACTTC
.	TRBV4-1	TRBJ2-7	.	CASSQVGQGYEQYF	TGCGCCAGCAGCCAAGTCGGGCAGGGCTACGAGCAGTACTTC
TRBD1	TRBV6-1	TRBJ1-5	.	CASGRGLQPQHF	TGTGCCAGCGGCAGGGGGCTACAGCCCCAGCATTTT
.	TRBV29-1	TRBJ1-1	once	CSFTGVNTEAFF	TGCAGCTTCACAGGAGTTAACACTGAAGCTTTCTTT
TRBD1	TRBV27	TRBJ1-3	.	CASSTRQGAGNTIYF	TGTGCCAGCAGTACCCGACAGGGGGCCGGAAACACCATATATTTT
TRBD2	TRBV5-4	TRBJ2-1	.	CASTFGTSSYNEQFF	TGTGCCAGCACCTTCGGGACTAGTTCCTACAATGAGCAGTTCTTC
TRBD2	TRBV5-1	TRBJ2-7	.	CASSPSGGSSYEQYF	TGCGCCAGCAGCCCCTCGGGAGGGAGCTCCTACGAGCAGTACTTC
.	TRBV30	TRBJ2-1	.	CAWSTRNEQFF	TGTGCCTGGAGTACGAGAAATGAGCAGTTCTTC
.	TRBV28	TRBJ1-2	.	CASSTPWGGRGYTF	TGTGCCAGCAGTACCCCCTGGGGGGGTCGAGGCTACACCTTC
.	TRBV19	TRBJ1-2	.	CASRRGDGYTF	TGTGCCTCTCGGCGGGGGGATGGCTACACCTTC
TRBD2	TRBV19	TRBJ2-1	.	CASRLAGGNEQFF	TGTGCCAGTAGGCTAGCGGGGGGCAATGAGCAGTTCTTC
TRBD1	TRBV30	TRBJ2-2	few	CAWGQGRKTGELFF	TGTGCCTGGGGACAGGGAAGAAAAACCGGGGAGCTGTTTTTT
TRBD1	TRBV27	TRBJ2-2	.	CASSLPSGTGDPTGELFF	TGTGCCAGCAGTCTCCCATCCGGGACAGGGGATCCCACCGGGGAGCTGTTTTTT
TRBD1	TRBV18	TRBJ1-2	.	CASSPTGTGVYGYTF	TGTGCCAGCTCACCTACCGGGACAGGGGTGTATGGCTACACCTTC
TRBD2	TRBV29-1	TRBJ2-1	.	CSVQLAGGPSEQFF	TGCAGCGTTCAGCTAGCGGGGGGGCCGAGCGAGCAGTTCTTC
TRBD2	TRBV27	TRBJ2-1	once	CASSLSAGTSGGRGEQFF	TGTGCCAGCAGTTTATCGGCCGGGACTAGCGGGGGGCGAGGGGAGCAGTTCTTC
TRBD1	TRBV19	TRBJ2-3	.	CASRQDRVVDTQYF	TGTGCCAGCCGCCAGGACAGGGTGGTAGATACGCAGTATTTT
.	TRBV5-5	TRBJ1-3	.	CASSFLVLGLDTNTIYF	TGTGCCAGCAGCTTTTTGGTATTGGGGCTTGACACCAACACCATATATTTT